These T cell receptor beta chains were read from a single sample in a study of PD-1 blockade in mismatch repair-deficient tumors. Sequenced by immunoSEQ multiplex PCR; TCRdb stores in-frame clones only, minus some. The sample carries 15,000 or so clones, around 81% recorded once. The sample was PBMCs, taken 4 weeks after starting pembrolizumab. The receptors originated from an adult with mismatch repair-deficient cancer. Each CDR3 is given with its conserved first and last residue. The order of the fields is V gene, clone size, D gene, J gene, CDR3 protein, CDR3 DNA. D genes are given only for firm matches. Not every row has a clone size; where given, it reads once, few, many or a size class.

V gene: TRBV6-1
clone size: few
D gene: NA
J gene: TRBJ1-5
CDR3 protein: CASSETHNQPQHF
CDR3 DNA: TGTGCCAGCAGTGAAACACATAATCAGCCCCAGCATTTT

V gene: TRBV5-1
clone size: NA
D gene: NA
J gene: TRBJ2-7
CDR3 protein: CASSLVWGLGSVSYEQYF
CDR3 DNA: TGCGCCAGCAGCTTGGTTTGGGGTCTCGGGAGCGTCTCCTACGAGCAGTACTTC

V gene: TRBV6-5
clone size: NA
D gene: TRBD1
J gene: TRBJ2-1
CDR3 protein: CASSYDRGHANEQFF
CDR3 DNA: TGTGCCAGCAGTTACGACAGGGGGCACGCGAATGAGCAGTTCTTC

V gene: TRBV10-1
clone size: NA
D gene: TRBD1
J gene: TRBJ2-7
CDR3 protein: CASSGLPGTGVLEQYF
CDR3 DNA: TGCGCCAGCAGTGGGTTGCCCGGGACAGGGGTGCTCGAGCAGTACTTC

V gene: TRBV6-5
clone size: NA
D gene: NA
J gene: TRBJ2-1
CDR3 protein: CASKPELGYNEQFF
CDR3 DNA: TGTGCCAGCAAGCCGGAGCTTGGCTACAATGAGCAGTTCTTC

V gene: TRBV6-6
clone size: few
D gene: NA
J gene: TRBJ2-7
CDR3 protein: CASSYGGQSYEQYF
CDR3 DNA: TGTGCCAGCAGTTACGGTGGGCAATCCTACGAGCAGTACTTC

V gene: TRBV4-1
clone size: NA
D gene: TRBD2
J gene: TRBJ2-3
CDR3 protein: CASSLISGRTSTDTQYF
CDR3 DNA: TGCGCCAGCAGCCTTATTAGCGGGAGAACTAGCACAGATACGCAGTATTTT

V gene: TRBV19
clone size: once
D gene: TRBD2
J gene: TRBJ2-3
CDR3 protein: CASSRNSGRLGTSTDTQYF
CDR3 DNA: TGTGCCAGTAGTCGCAATAGCGGGAGGTTAGGGACTAGCACAGATACGCAGTATTTT

V gene: TRBV18
clone size: NA
D gene: NA
J gene: TRBJ2-7
CDR3 protein: CASSPPRAGPYEQYF
CDR3 DNA: TGTGCCAGCTCACCACCACGCGCAGGGCCCTACGAGCAGTACTTC

V gene: TRBV5-1
clone size: few
D gene: NA
J gene: TRBJ2-3
CDR3 protein: CASSLGVRGTDTQYF
CDR3 DNA: TGCGCCAGCAGCTTGGGGGTCAGGGGCACAGATACGCAGTATTTT

V gene: TRBV5-4
clone size: NA
D gene: TRBD1
J gene: TRBJ2-7
CDR3 protein: CASRGQGGYEQYF
CDR3 DNA: TGTGCCAGCCGGGGACAGGGTGGCTACGAGCAGTACTTC

V gene: TRBV18
clone size: once
D gene: TRBD1
J gene: TRBJ1-2
CDR3 protein: CASSRGTGGDGYTF
CDR3 DNA: TGTGCCAGCTCAAGGGGGACAGGGGGCGATGGCTACACCTTC

V gene: TRBV11-3
clone size: NA
D gene: NA
J gene: TRBJ2-1
CDR3 protein: CASSRGGSYNEQFF
CDR3 DNA: TGTGCCAGCAGCCGAGGTGGGTCCTACAATGAGCAGTTCTTC

V gene: TRBV10-1
clone size: NA
D gene: TRBD1
J gene: TRBJ2-7
CDR3 protein: CASSESIASPGQKDEQYF
CDR3 DNA: TGCGCCAGCAGTGAGTCGATTGCAAGCCCGGGACAGAAAGACGAGCAGTACTTC

V gene: TRBV4-2
clone size: NA
D gene: TRBD1
J gene: TRBJ1-3
CDR3 protein: CASSQEKRTGSTLGRNTIYF
CDR3 DNA: TGTGCCAGCAGCCAAGAAAAACGGACAGGGTCGACCCTAGGCAGAAACACCATATATTTT

V gene: TRBV7-2
clone size: NA
D gene: NA
J gene: TRBJ2-5
CDR3 protein: CASSFDREETQYF
CDR3 DNA: TGTGCCAGCAGCTTCGACCGGGAAGAGACCCAGTACTTC

V gene: TRBV7-8
clone size: NA
D gene: TRBD1
J gene: TRBJ1-2
CDR3 protein: CASSLGLIWDRGQGYTF
CDR3 DNA: TGTGCCAGCAGCTTGGGCTTGATCTGGGACAGGGGGCAAGGCTACACCTTC

V gene: TRBV28
clone size: NA
D gene: NA
J gene: TRBJ1-5
CDR3 protein: CASSLRLRGNQPQHF
CDR3 DNA: TGTGCCAGCAGTTTACGGTTGCGGGGCAATCAGCCCCAGCATTTT

V gene: TRBV6-5
clone size: once
D gene: NA
J gene: TRBJ2-3
CDR3 protein: CATRQFGTDTQYF
CDR3 DNA: TGTGCCACCCGACAGTTTGGCACAGATACGCAGTATTTT

V gene: TRBV5-1
clone size: NA
D gene: NA
J gene: TRBJ2-6
CDR3 protein: CASSLARLSGANVLTF
CDR3 DNA: TGCGCCAGCAGCTTGGCCCGTCTTTCTGGGGCCAACGTCCTGACTTTC

V gene: TRBV19
clone size: NA
D gene: TRBD2
J gene: TRBJ2-2
CDR3 protein: CASSMGLAGPNTGELFF
CDR3 DNA: TGTGCCAGTAGTATGGGACTAGCGGGACCGAACACCGGGGAGCTGTTTTTT

V gene: TRBV18
clone size: NA
D gene: NA
J gene: TRBJ1-1
CDR3 protein: CASVGRVNTEAFF
CDR3 DNA: TGTGCCAGCGTGGGGCGCGTGAACACTGAAGCTTTCTTT

V gene: TRBV7-8
clone size: NA
D gene: NA
J gene: TRBJ2-5
CDR3 protein: CASSVAITGLRVYQETQYF
CDR3 DNA: TGTGCCAGCAGCGTAGCGATAACAGGGCTACGGGTGTACCAAGAGACCCAGTACTTC

V gene: TRBV28
clone size: NA
D gene: TRBD1
J gene: TRBJ1-2
CDR3 protein: CASSWDRTLGFYGYTF
CDR3 DNA: TGTGCCAGCAGCTGGGACAGGACCCTAGGGTTCTATGGCTACACCTTC

V gene: TRBV4-1
clone size: NA
D gene: NA
J gene: TRBJ1-2
CDR3 protein: CASSQEPTVEGLNGGADYGYTF
CDR3 DNA: TGCGCCAGCAGCCAAGAACCGACAGTGGAGGGGCTGAACGGGGGGGCGGACTATGGCTACACCTTC

V gene: TRBV28
clone size: NA
D gene: TRBD2
J gene: TRBJ2-1
CDR3 protein: CASSLRASGTPYSYNEQFF
CDR3 DNA: TGTGCCAGCAGTTTAAGGGCTAGCGGGACCCCCTATTCCTACAATGAGCAGTTCTTC

V gene: TRBV29-1
clone size: NA
D gene: TRBD2
J gene: TRBJ2-3
CDR3 protein: CSVSLGTSGSTDTQYF
CDR3 DNA: TGCAGCGTTTCCCTGGGGACTAGCGGCAGCACAGATACGCAGTATTTT

V gene: TRBV7-9
clone size: NA
D gene: TRBD2
J gene: TRBJ2-7
CDR3 protein: CASSREGREQYF
CDR3 DNA: TGTGCCAGCAGTCGGGAGGGCAGAGAGCAGTACTTC

V gene: TRBV7-9
clone size: NA
D gene: NA
J gene: TRBJ1-3
CDR3 protein: CASSLSQISGNTIYF
CDR3 DNA: TGTGCCAGCAGCTTATCACAGATCTCTGGAAACACCATATATTTT

V gene: TRBV11-3
clone size: NA
D gene: NA
J gene: TRBJ1-1
CDR3 protein: CASSLRGGVTEAFF
CDR3 DNA: TGTGCCAGCAGCTTGCGAGGGGGGGTCACTGAAGCTTTCTTT

V gene: TRBV28
clone size: NA
D gene: NA
J gene: TRBJ1-2
CDR3 protein: CASRNFGDVEGTQPNYGYTF
CDR3 DNA: TGTGCCAGCCGAAACTTTGGGGATGTGGAGGGGACCCAACCGAACTATGGCTACACCTTC

V gene: TRBV6-1
clone size: NA
D gene: TRBD1
J gene: TRBJ1-6
CDR3 protein: CASSERGRGGSSPLHF
CDR3 DNA: TGTGCCAGCAGTGAACGGGGCCGAGGGGGCAGCTCACCCCTCCACTTT

V gene: TRBV11-3
clone size: NA
D gene: TRBD1
J gene: TRBJ2-2
CDR3 protein: CASSLKQGTNTGELFF
CDR3 DNA: TGTGCCAGCAGCTTAAAACAGGGGACGAACACCGGGGAGCTGTTTTTT

V gene: TRBV5-1
clone size: NA
D gene: TRBD1
J gene: TRBJ1-3
CDR3 protein: CASRTGSSGNTIYF
CDR3 DNA: TGCGCCAGCAGGACAGGGTCCTCTGGAAACACCATATATTTT

V gene: TRBV6-1
clone size: NA
D gene: NA
J gene: TRBJ1-3
CDR3 protein: CASSGTSTGGNTIYF
CDR3 DNA: TGTGCCAGCAGTGGGACCTCCACGGGGGGAAACACCATATATTTT

V gene: TRBV19
clone size: NA
D gene: NA
J gene: TRBJ1-3
CDR3 protein: CASMVGFAGNTIYF
CDR3 DNA: TGTGCCAGTATGGTCGGGTTTGCTGGAAACACCATATATTTT

V gene: TRBV5-3
clone size: NA
D gene: NA
J gene: TRBJ2-5
CDR3 protein: CARSLSDKRETQYF
CDR3 DNA: TGTGCCAGAAGCTTGTCGGACAAAAGAGAGACCCAGTACTTC

V gene: TRBV30
clone size: NA
D gene: NA
J gene: TRBJ1-2
CDR3 protein: CAWSYNPYSGYTF
CDR3 DNA: TGTGCCTGGTCCTATAACCCTTACAGTGGCTACACCTTC

V gene: TRBV5-1
clone size: NA
D gene: NA
J gene: TRBJ2-3
CDR3 protein: CASSWRANADTQYF
CDR3 DNA: TGCGCCAGCAGCTGGAGGGCGAACGCAGATACGCAGTATTTT

V gene: TRBV4-1
clone size: once
D gene: NA
J gene: TRBJ2-5
CDR3 protein: CASSQGSGVTETQYF
CDR3 DNA: TGCGCCAGCAGCCAAGGATCAGGGGTGACGGAGACCCAGTACTTC

V gene: TRBV7-2
clone size: NA
D gene: TRBD1
J gene: TRBJ1-1
CDR3 protein: CASSRRDRGSDTEAFF
CDR3 DNA: TGTGCCAGCAGCCGCCGGGACAGGGGGTCGGACACTGAAGCTTTCTTT

V gene: TRBV29-1
clone size: few
D gene: TRBD1
J gene: TRBJ1-1
CDR3 protein: CSARWGQGGSTEAFF
CDR3 DNA: TGCAGCGCCCGTTGGGGACAGGGCGGGAGCACTGAAGCTTTCTTT

V gene: TRBV5-1
clone size: NA
D gene: TRBD1
J gene: TRBJ1-5
CDR3 protein: CASSRVPGGQGPNQPQHF
CDR3 DNA: TGCGCCAGCAGCCGGGTTCCAGGGGGACAGGGGCCTAATCAGCCCCAGCATTTT

V gene: TRBV18
clone size: few
D gene: TRBD1
J gene: TRBJ2-7
CDR3 protein: CASSPGTGYEQYF
CDR3 DNA: TGTGCCAGCTCACCTGGGACAGGCTACGAGCAGTACTTC

V gene: TRBV28
clone size: once
D gene: TRBD2
J gene: TRBJ2-7
CDR3 protein: CASSSIAGPPYEQYF
CDR3 DNA: TGTGCCAGCAGTTCCATAGCGGGGCCCCCCTACGAGCAGTACTTC

V gene: TRBV28
clone size: once
D gene: TRBD1
J gene: TRBJ1-4
CDR3 protein: CASSFMAGGGIYEKLFF
CDR3 DNA: TGTGCCAGCAGTTTTATGGCAGGGGGCGGTATTTATGAAAAACTGTTTTTT

V gene: TRBV19
clone size: NA
D gene: NA
J gene: TRBJ2-4
CDR3 protein: CASSILRTQGPKNIQYF
CDR3 DNA: TGTGCCAGTAGTATCTTACGGACGCAGGGTCCCAAAAACATTCAGTACTTC

V gene: TRBV11-1
clone size: few
D gene: NA
J gene: TRBJ1-3
CDR3 protein: CASSVQGADTIYF
CDR3 DNA: TGTGCCAGCAGCGTCCAGGGTGCGGACACCATATATTTT

V gene: TRBV28
clone size: NA
D gene: TRBD2
J gene: TRBJ2-7
CDR3 protein: CASSPSWRTGTSGYEQYF
CDR3 DNA: TGTGCCAGCAGCCCCTCTTGGCGGACCGGGACTAGCGGCTACGAGCAGTACTTC